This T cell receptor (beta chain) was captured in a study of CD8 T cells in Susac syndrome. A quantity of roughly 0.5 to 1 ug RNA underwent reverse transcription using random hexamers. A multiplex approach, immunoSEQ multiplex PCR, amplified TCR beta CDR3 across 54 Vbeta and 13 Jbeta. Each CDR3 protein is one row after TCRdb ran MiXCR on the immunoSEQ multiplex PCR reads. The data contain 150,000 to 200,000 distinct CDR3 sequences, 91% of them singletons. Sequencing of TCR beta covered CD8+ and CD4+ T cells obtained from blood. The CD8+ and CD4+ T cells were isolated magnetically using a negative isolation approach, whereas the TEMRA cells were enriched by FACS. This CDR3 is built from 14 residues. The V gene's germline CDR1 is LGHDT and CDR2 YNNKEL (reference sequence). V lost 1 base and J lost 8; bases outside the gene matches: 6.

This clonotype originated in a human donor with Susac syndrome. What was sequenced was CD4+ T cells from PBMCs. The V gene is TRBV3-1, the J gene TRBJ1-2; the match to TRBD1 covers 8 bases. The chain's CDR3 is CASSQAGQENGYTF. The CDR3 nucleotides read TGTGCCAGCAGCCAAGCGGGACAGGAAAACGGCTACACCTTC.